This T cell receptor beta chain stems from a study of cytomegalovirus exposure and HLA in healthy donors. This clone has only one observation. PCR primers comprised 60 Vbeta and 13 Jbeta primers. Sequencing used immunoSEQ multiplex PCR; TCRdb keeps in-frame clones, though not all of them. Seen here are about 120,000 clones, around 70% observed once, and the top ten hold 8.2%. Germline V gene sequence: CDR1 SQVTM, CDR2 ANQGSEA. Trimming shortened V by 4 bases and J by 3 bases, and 7 bases separated the two germline ends. The CDR3 loop spans 13 amino acids. Material: PBMCs. The receptor was isolated from a woman aged 40-49 years in good health and CMV-seropositive. This chain connects TRBV29-1 to TRBJ1-6; D is unresolved. The CDR3 sequence is CSVGHDYNSPLHF. DNA of the CDR3: TGCAGCGTTGGACACGACTATAATTCACCCCTCCACTTT. Drawing the rest from reference TRBV29-1 and TRBJ1-6, the complete variable domain is SAVISQKPSRDICQRGTSLTIQCQVDSQVTMMFWYRQQPGQSLTLIATANQGSEATYESGFVIDKFPISRPNLTFSTLTVSNMSPEDSSIYLCSVGHDYNSPLHFGNGTRLTVT.